The 25 T cell receptor beta chains below come from one sample, sequenced in a study of control samples from healthy donors and cancer patients. Only in-frame clones appear in the TCRdb table, and some are missing; sequencing was by immunoSEQ multiplex PCR. The sample shows under 200,000 clones, approximately 94% of them seen only once. Sequencing was carried out using PBMCs. These receptors originate from a man aged 60-69 years with colorectal cancer.

This rearrangement joins TRBV19 to TRBJ2-7; D possibly corresponds to TRBD1 (5 bases). V gave up 5 bases and J gave up 7 bases, with 15 bases separating them. The CDR3 covers 13 residues. The germline V gene has CDR1 LNHDA and CDR2 SQIVND (reference sequence). The CDR3 DNA reads TGTGCCAGTAGTCACCACCAGGGTCGTGAGCAGTACTTC. Its translation is CASSHHQGREQYF.

The chain has TRBV24-1 and TRBJ1-3; D is unclear. This CDR3 spans 12 amino acids. V gave up 7 bases and J gave up 2 bases, with 5 bases separating them. CDR1 is KGHDR and CDR2 is SFDVKD in the germline V gene. In DNA, the CDR3 is TGTGCCACCAGGGGTCCTGGAAACACCATATATTTT. Encoded protein: CATRGPGNTIYF.

This chain uses TRBV29-1 with TRBJ2-5; no clear D. Looked up from germline, CDR1 is SQVTM and CDR2 is ANQGSEA. This CDR3 comprises 14 residues. With 1 base removed from V and 1 base from J, the gap between germline ends came to 10 bases. The CDR3 DNA sequence: TGCAGCGTTGAAGCCAGCACAGCCCAAGAGACCCAGTACTTC. Amino acids: CSVEASTAQETQYF.

V is TRBV6-5 and J is TRBJ1-5; D is unclear. The CDR3 contains 15 residues. Germline V gene sequence: CDR1 MNHEY, CDR2 SVGAGI. The V and J ends lost 8 bases and 0 bases respectively, with 14 bases between them. The CDR3 DNA sequence: TGTGCCAGCCGGGGTCCCCTCGCTAGCAATCAGCCCCAGCATTTT. Translating it yields CASRGPLASNQPQHF.

This rearrangement joins TRBV30 to TRBJ2-1; TRBD2 might be the D (5 bases). From germline, CDR1 is GTSNPN and CDR2 SVGIG (reference sequence). The germline V and J ends were trimmed by 0 bases and 5 bases, with 8 bases remaining between them. The CDR3 has 13 amino acids. CDR3 bases: TGTGCCTGGAGTGTAGACTACAACAATGAGCAGTTCTTC. This codes for CAWSVDYNNEQFF.

This clone appeared a single time. The rearrangement uses TRBV4-1 and TRBJ1-1; 7 nucleotides align to TRBD1. Trimming cost V 1 base and J 2 bases; bases outside gene matches: 4. Looked up from germline, CDR1 is MGHRA and CDR2 is YSYEKL. The CDR3 has 15 residues. CDR3 amino acids: CASSQGTGPNTEAFF. CDR3 nucleotide sequence: TGCGCCAGCAGCCAAGGGACAGGACCAAACACTGAAGCTTTCTTT.

V usage is TRBV9 and J usage is TRBJ1-1, with D possibly TRBD1 on 6 matching bases. Per germline, CDR1 SGDLS and CDR2 YYNGEE. This CDR3 contains 16 residues. The V end lost 4 bases, the J end lost 0 bases, and 16 bases lay between the germline ends. The chain's CDR3 is CASSTTQGPMNTEAFF. The CDR3 coding sequence is TGTGCCAGCAGCACCACACAGGGACCTATGAACACTGAAGCTTTCTTT.

V gene TRBV3-1 (or the pseudogene TRBV3-2) combines with J gene TRBJ2-5; 15 nucleotides agree with TRBD2. The ends lost 0 bases at V and 4 bases at J; junction bases unmatched: 9. Germline CDR1 reads LGHDT; CDR2 reads YNNKEL (reference sequence). This CDR3 has 19 residues. CDR3 DNA: TGTGCCAGCAGCCAAGATCCCCCGGGACTAGCGGGGGGCGGAGAGACCCAGTACTTC. Translated, it gives CASSQDPPGLAGGGETQYF.

The chain couples TRBV2 to TRBJ2-5; 7 bases are a match to TRBD1. This CDR3 is 13 amino acids long. V shed 8 bases and J 4 bases; nucleotides not matched to a gene: 7. Germline-derived CDR1 and CDR2 are SNHLY and FYNNEI. The CDR3 region has the DNA TGTGCCAGCCGTCGGGACAGTCCAGAGACCCAGTACTTC. This gives the protein CASRRDSPETQYF.

DNA of the CDR3: TGTGCCAGCAGACGGACTAGCGGAAGCACAGATACGCAGTATTTT. Translation gives CASRRTSGSTDTQYF. V is TRBV5-4 and J is TRBJ2-3, with 10 nucleotides matching TRBD2. This CDR3 has 15 amino acids. Per the germline V gene, CDR1 is SGHNT and CDR2 is YYREEE (reference sequence). The J segment lost 0 bases and the V segment lost 5 bases, leaving 3 bases of the junction unmatched. Together with reference TRBV5-4 and TRBJ2-3, the CDR3 gives the full variable domain: ETGVTQSPTHLIKTRGQQVTLRCSSQSGHNTVSWYQQALGQGPQFIFQYYREEENGRGNFPPRFSGLQFPNYSSELNVNALELDDSALYLCASRRTSGSTDTQYFGPGTRLTVL.

The chain joins TRBV19 to TRBJ2-1, with 7 bases aligning to TRBD1. The CDR3 loop spans 12 amino acids. Germline CDR1 reads LNHDA; CDR2 reads SQIVND (reference sequence). V lost 9 bases and J lost 2; bases outside the gene matches: 1. DNA of the CDR3: TGTGCCAGGACAGGGACCTACAATGAGCAGTTCTTC. It yields the protein CARTGTYNEQFF.

This clone was seen only once. This chain connects TRBV19 to TRBJ2-3; TRBD2 agrees at 7 bases. This CDR3 comprises 14 residues. V dropped 4 bases and J dropped 1; count of bases not matched to a gene: 2. CDR1 is LNHDA, CDR2 SQIVND, per germline (reference sequence). In nucleotides, the CDR3 is TGTGCCAGTAGTACCCGGGGGGGCACAGATACGCAGTATTTT. Encoded protein: CASSTRGGTDTQYF.

This chain links TRBV11-2 with TRBJ2-5; tentatively, D is TRBD2 (6 bases). Germline-derived CDR1 and CDR2 are SGHAT and FQNNGV. Trimming pared 1 base from V and 5 bases from J, leaving 14 bases between. The CDR3 spans 15 residues. CDR3 loop: CASSLAGLQAETQYF. DNA for the CDR3: TGTGCCAGCAGCTTAGCGGGACTCCAAGCGGAGACCCAGTACTTC.

This rearrangement joins TRBV10-2 to TRBJ1-1; 8 nucleotides align to TRBD1. Trimming removed 6 bases from V and 1 base from J; junction bases left unmatched: 7. Germline CDR1 is WSHSY and CDR2 is SAAADI. CDR3 length: 15 amino acids. In DNA form, the CDR3 reads TGCGCCAGCAGCGTGTTACAGGGGGGGAACACTGAAGCTTTCTTT. Translation: CASSVLQGGNTEAFF.

The rearrangement joins TRBV6-4 to TRBJ2-1; D is possibly TRBD1 or TRBD2 (5 bases each). Germline V CDR1 and CDR2: MRHNA, SNTAGT. V gave up 6 bases and J gave up 5 bases, with 17 bases separating them. The CDR3 has 15 amino acids. Here the CDR3 reads CASRTGTTNNNEQFF. DNA for the CDR3: TGTGCCAGCAGAACCGGGACCACCAATAACAATGAGCAGTTCTTC.

This clone showed up just once. The V call is TRBV5-1, the J call TRBJ1-2, with 10 bases that match TRBD1. The CDR3 sequence is 16 residues long. Per germline, CDR1 SGHRS and CDR2 YFSETQ. The V and J ends lost 4 bases and 5 bases, in that order; junction bases with no gene match: 11. The CDR3: CASSASGTGEGYGYTF. In DNA, the CDR3 is TGCGCCAGCAGCGCCTCCGGGACAGGGGAAGGATATGGCTACACCTTC.

The chain combines TRBV3-1 (or the pseudogene TRBV3-2) with TRBJ1-6; the D is unclear. CDR3 length equals 15 residues. The V gene's germline CDR1 is LGHDT and CDR2 YNNKEL (reference sequence). V lost 4 bases and J lost 10, with 17 bases in between. The DNA for the CDR3 is TGTGCCAGCAGCCTCGAAGTGTCTACGAACTCACCCCTCCACTTT. This encodes CASSLEVSTNSPLHF.

This chain connects TRBV21-1 to TRBJ1-5; whether TRBD1, the table's D call, matches the DNA was not checked. TRBV21-1 is noted as a pseudogene. CDR3 length: 16 amino acids. The CDR3 reads CASPQGYKGPNQPQHF. For the CDR3, the DNA is TGTGCCAGCCCCCAGGGGTATAAGGGACCCAACCAGCCCCAGCATTTT.

CDR3 region: CASKRTEKNTEAFF. CDR3 in DNA: TGTGCCAGCAAGAGGACGGAGAAGAACACTGAAGCTTTCTTT. The chain links TRBV6-5 to TRBJ1-1; D not resolved. Trimming shortened V by 7 bases and J by 1 base, and 13 bases separated the two germline ends. This CDR3 contains 14 residues. Per germline, CDR1 MNHEY and CDR2 SVGAGI.

The chain combines TRBV7-2 with TRBJ2-7, with TRBD1 matching 10 bases. V shed 5 bases and J 1 base; nucleotides not matched to a gene: 11. The CDR3 extends over 17 amino acids. Germline lookup yields CDR1 SGHTA and CDR2 FQGNSA. CDR3 sequence reads: CASSLRQGAEKSYEQYF. The CDR3 nucleotides are TGTGCCAGCAGCCTCCGACAGGGGGCAGAAAAGTCCTACGAGCAGTACTTC.

CDR3 protein: CASSQGMNTEAFF. CDR3 bases: TGTGCCAGCAGCCAGGGAATGAACACTGAAGCTTTCTTT. V is TRBV7-9 and J is TRBJ1-1, with D perhaps TRBD1 (5 bases). The germline gives CDR1 SEHNR, CDR2 FQNEAQ (reference sequence). V lost 5 bases to trimming and J lost 0 bases, with 7 bases between them. This CDR3 is built from 13 residues.

The chain has TRBV11-2 and TRBJ2-3; TRBD2 aligns across 12 bases. V lost 3 bases and J lost 5; bases outside the gene matches: 6. Germline lookup yields CDR1 SGHAT and CDR2 FQNNGV. CDR3 length: 16 amino acids. CDR3 DNA: TGTGCCAGCAGCTTGACTAGCGGGGGCCGGATAGATACGCAGTATTTT. Protein product: CASSLTSGGRIDTQYF.

This chain links TRBV19 with TRBJ2-1; D remains unclear. CDR3 length: 16 amino acids. With 1 base removed from V and 8 bases from J, the gap between germline ends came to 18 bases. Germline V gene data show CDR1 as LNHDA and CDR2 as SQIVND (reference sequence). Here the CDR3 DNA reads TGTGCCAGTAGTATAGTTAAGGACGGAAAATGGGATGAGCAGTTCTTC. The encoded protein is CASSIVKDGKWDEQFF.

The V and J genes are TRBV28 and TRBJ1-5; D is unresolved. Germline lookup yields CDR1 MDHEN and CDR2 SYDVKM. The V and J ends lost 8 bases and 3 bases respectively, with 17 bases between them. This CDR3 contains 15 residues. Written as DNA, the CDR3 is TGTGCCAGCGTCCTAGCCGGACGGATCAATCAGCCCCAGCATTTT. Encoded protein: CASVLAGRINQPQHF.

J is TRBJ1-5 and V is TRBV18; no clear D. Germline V gene data show CDR1 as KGHSH and CDR2 as LQKENI. This CDR3 has 16 amino acids. The V end was cut by 3 bases, the J end by 0 bases, with 12 bases between. Here the CDR3 reads CASSPAGPLSNQPQHF. CDR3 nucleotides: TGTGCCAGCTCACCGGCAGGCCCCCTTAGCAATCAGCCCCAGCATTTT.